A selection of T cell receptor beta chains follows, all from one sample in a study of T cells in Graves' hyperthyroidism and ophthalmopathy. TCRdb processed the multiplex PCR reads anew with MiXCR; each CDR3 protein has one entry. The profile shows 650,000 to 750,000 distinct CDR3 sequences, 11% to 15% of them singletons. Sequencing was carried out using blood. Receptors were obtained from a woman between 18 and 29 years old with Graves' hyperthyroidism. Each CDR3 is given with its conserved first and last residue.

>TRBV7-2
CASSPRRGLAGYEQYF
>TRBV7-3
CASDGQSGWHNEQFF
>TRBV11-2
CASSPLGLGANVLTF
>TRBV24-1
CVTTDRGDNEQFF
>TRBV11-2
CASSSRGRITEAFF
>TRBV7-3
CASSPGGDFYGYTF
>TRBV20-1
CSARDARTSTDTQYF
>TRBV19
CASSLQGAFTEAFF
>TRBV28
CASSTLDSGRPYEFF
>TRBV7-9
CASSLVAGNADEQYF
>TRBV6-2/TRBV6-3
CASGDQQTQYF
>TRBV30
CAWSVNRDTEAFF
>TRBV24-1
CATSDPGQGGVQETQYF
>TRBV7-9
CASSFGDYLYNEQFF
>TRBV28
CASSSWASGEETQYF
>TRBV4-1
CASSHPKALSTRSYNEQFF
>TRBV27
CASSSGQTSGSETQYF
>TRBV11-3
CASSLRGNQKLFF
>TRBV29-1
CSVEGIPGTGSGTEAFF
>TRBV5-1
CASSYGGSPSYNEQFF
>TRBV4-1
CASSHRERETEAFF
>TRBV12-3/TRBV12-4
CASSLWASQETQYF
>TRBV27
CASSNETDRFLNEKLFF
>TRBV12-3/TRBV12-4
CASSPGGSRYEQYF
>TRBV6-1
CASQESSNQPQHF
>TRBV7-2
CASSLEVARADTQYF
>TRBV19
CASSTRTEPNTGELFF
>TRBV5-6
CASSLGGSETQFF
>TRBV7-9
CASSLSSFTGQTGNTIYF
>TRBV24-1
CATSDLRFGKGLNTGELFF
>TRBV12-3/TRBV12-4
CASRSTNEQFF
>TRBV20-1
CSALAGSGETQYF
>TRBV3-1
CASSQEVSRSTDTQYF